Presented here are 2 T cell receptor beta chains from one specimen sequenced in a study of metastatic and nonmetastatic thyroid tumors. Until they underwent thyroid surgery, no patient had received any treatment. TCRdb reprocessed the PCR reads via MiXCR. The table shows tens of thousands of clones, with around 40% occurring only once. Sequenced material: blood. These receptors originate from a male donor with papillary thyroid cancer or a benign thyroid nodule (not recorded which). Some clones in this sample may be carry-over from other donors' samples.

Within the sample, this clone is medium-sized. This chain joins TRBV19 and TRBJ1-5; possibly TRBD1 for D (6 bases). V was pared by 1 base and J by 6 bases, with 13 bases between. Germline V gene sequence: CDR1 LNHDA, CDR2 SQIVND (reference sequence). This CDR3 has 15 amino acids. CDR3 sequence: CASSIGVGGGQPQHF. In DNA form, the CDR3 reads TGTGCCAGTAGTATAGGTGTGGGGGGCGGTCAGCCCCAGCATTTT. Full variable domain (missing parts from reference TRBV19 and TRBJ1-5): DGGITQSPKYLFRKEGQNVTLSCEQNLNHDAMYWYRQDPGQGLRLIYYSQIVNDFQKGDIAEGYSVSREKKESFPLTVTSAQKNPTAFYLCASSIGVGGGQPQHFGDGTRLSIL.

Ten or more counts support this clone. This chain connects TRBV5-8 to TRBJ2-3; 9 bases align to TRBD1. Trimming took 4 bases from V and 1 from J; bases not matched to a gene: 4. The CDR3 runs 15 residues. Looked up from germline, CDR1 is SGHTS and CDR2 is YDEGEE. CDR3: CASSRWTGGTDTQYF. CDR3 sequence (DNA): TGTGCCAGCAGCCGATGGACAGGGGGCACAGATACGCAGTATTTT. The variable domain in full, completed from reference TRBV5-8 and TRBJ2-3, reads EAGVTQSPTHLIKTRGQQATLRCSPISGHTSVYWYQQALGLGLQFLLWYDEGEERNRGNFPPRFSGRQFPNYSSELNVNALELEDSALYLCASSRWTGGTDTQYFGPGTRLTVL.